Following are 13 T cell receptor beta chains from one sample sequenced in a study of T cells in women clearing cervical HPV infection (dated by TCRdb to about 2018). Receptor libraries were prepared by the immunoSEQ multiplex PCR assay. Sourced from immuneACCESS, this table was stored by TCRdb with only in-frame sequences that have V and J called. A share of the clones is absent; for the studies checked, an unresolved V gene accounts for under half, and the remainder has no known explanation. The sample table gives around 31,000 clones. 3.5% to 5% of the sample is in the top ten clones. The sequencing sample was made of blood buffy coat. These receptors all stem from a woman aged 18 to 75 with a cervical HPV16 infection that either progressed to CIN3+ or cleared (not recorded which).

On this clone: The read ends 3 residues shy of where the CDR3 ends; the end is completed using the germline J gene. The gene calls are TRBV27 and TRBJ1-4, with no clear D. The CDR3 length is 16 residues. Germline V CDR1 and CDR2: MNHEY, SMNVEV (reference sequence). Trimming removed 2 bases from V and 8 bases from J, with 18 bases in between. The part of the CDR3 DNA that was read is TGTGCCAGCAGTTTAACCTTAGATAGGACGGGGGAAAAA. The encoded protein is CASSLTLDRTGEK. The full CDR3 sequence reads CASSLTLDRTGEKLFF.

Comment on this clone: The missing CDR3 end, 3 residues past where the read stops, is filled in from the germline J gene. This chain connects TRBV7-2 to TRBJ1-2; TRBD1 agrees at 12 bases. This CDR3 comprises 15 residues. The ends lost 7 bases at V and 4 bases at J; junction bases unmatched: 7. CDR1 is SGHTA and CDR2 is FQGNSA in the germline V gene. This CDR3 is CASKGTGGKGYGYTF. Partial CDR3 DNA: TGTGCCAGCAAAGGGACAGGGGGCAAAGGCTATGGC.

On this clone itself: The read terminates 3 residues before the CDR3 end, so the remaining end is supplied by the germline J gene. The genes are TRBV5-1 and TRBJ2-5; no clear D gene. Germline CDR1 and CDR2: SGHRS and YFSETQ. Trimming took 10 bases from V and 5 from J, leaving 9 bases between them. The CDR3 covers 10 residues. The CDR3: CAHIWETQYF. The covered CDR3 bases are TGCGCCCACATTTGGGAGACC.

About this clone: The DNA ends 3 residues before the CDR3 does, and the rest of the CDR3 is filled in from the germline J gene. This chain connects TRBV18 to TRBJ1-5; D might be TRBD1 (5 bases). Germline values: CDR1 KGHSH, CDR2 LQKENI. CDR3 length equals 13 residues. The germline V and J ends were trimmed by 1 base and 4 bases, with 5 bases remaining between them. The sequenced part of the CDR3 DNA is TGTGCCAGCTCACCACAGGGGAATCAGCCC. It encodes CASSPQGNQP. The CDR3 reads in full as CASSPQGNQPQHF.

For this clone: The CDR3 is cut off 3 residues early in the read; its end comes from the germline J gene. This sequence joins TRBV7-2 and TRBJ2-3; D unresolved. Germline CDR1 reads SGHTA; CDR2 reads FQGNSA. V shed 2 bases and J shed 2 bases, with 2 bases lying between them. The CDR3 spans 12 residues. The CDR3: CASSLYTDTQYF. The CDR3 DNA, read in part, is TGTGCCAGCAGCTTATACACAGATACG.

In the case of this clone: The sequence runs out 3 residues before the end of the CDR3; the remainder is reconstructed from the germline J gene. The gene calls are TRBV30 and TRBJ1-1; D perhaps matches TRBD1 (5 bases). Germline values: CDR1 GTSNPN, CDR2 SVGIG (reference sequence). Trimming removed 3 bases at V and 0 bases at J, with 5 bases between. The CDR3 covers 12 residues. CDR3 bases read: TGTGCCTGGAGGGACATGAACACTGAA. Its protein product is CAWRDMNTE. The whole CDR3 reads CAWRDMNTEAFF. The full variable domain, rest sourced from reference TRBV30 and TRBJ1-1, is SQTIHQWPATLVQPVGSPLSLECTVEGTSNPNLYWYRQAAGRGLQLLFYSVGIGQISSEVPQNLSASRPQDRQFILSSKKLLLSDSGFYLCAWRDMNTEAFFGQGTRLTVV.

Turning to this clone: The observed sequence ends 3 residues before the CDR3 terminus, with the missing tail filled in from the germline J gene. The chain carries TRBV6-1 and TRBJ2-5; 8 bases map to TRBD1. The germline V gene has CDR1 MNHNS and CDR2 SASEGT. The CDR3 has 16 residues. The J segment lost 5 bases and the V segment lost 2 bases, leaving 10 bases of the junction unmatched. The sequenced part of the CDR3 DNA is TGTGCCAGCAGTGAAATAGGACAGGGCCCTTGGGAGACC. This encodes CASSEIGQGPWET. The full-length CDR3 reads as CASSEIGQGPWETQYF.

Incomplete CDR3 DNA: TGTGCCTGGCTCGGACAGGGAGGCTCACCC. It is translated as CAWLGQGGSP. In full, the CDR3 reads CAWLGQGGSPLHF. The chain couples TRBV30 to TRBJ1-6, with 8 bases lining up with TRBD1. Coverage ceases 3 residues before the CDR3 finishes, and the germline J gene fills in the end. V gave up 5 bases and J gave up 10 bases; unmatched junction bases: 7. The CDR3 runs 13 residues. Germline V CDR1 and CDR2: GTSNPN, SVGIG (reference sequence).

Worth noting for this clone: The read gets to within 3 residues of the CDR3 end, and the germline J gene fills in the rest. The chain uses TRBV29-1 and TRBJ2-7; tentative D call: TRBD1 (6 bases). The germline CDR1 and CDR2 sequences are SQVTM and ANQGSEA. V lost 4 bases to trimming and J lost 3 bases, with 10 bases between them. The CDR3 length is 12 residues. The sequenced part of the CDR3 DNA is TGCAGCGTTGCAATACAGGGCTACGAG. Translation gives CSVAIQGYE. The whole CDR3 sequence reads CSVAIQGYEQYF.

Of note for this clone: The read ends 3 residues early relative to the CDR3; the germline J gene fills the gap. This chain uses TRBV18 with TRBJ1-1; tentative D call: TRBD1 (5 bases). This CDR3 has 15 amino acids. Trimming removed 6 bases at V and 0 bases at J, with 14 bases between. In germline, CDR1 is KGHSH, CDR2 LQKENI. This CDR3 is CASSNGAGMNTEAFF. CDR3 DNA (partial): TGTGCCAGCTCGAATGGGGCGGGGATGAACACTGAA.

Turning to this clone: The CDR3 is cut off 3 residues early in the read; its end comes from the germline J gene. The chain has TRBV7-2 and TRBJ2-5, with D tentatively TRBD2 (6 bases). There are 14 residues in the CDR3. Trimming removed 2 bases from V and 3 bases from J, with 10 bases in between. The germline V gene encodes CDR1 SGHTA and CDR2 FQGNSA. Partial CDR3 DNA: TGTGCCAGCAGCTTAATGGGGGGTGAAGAGACC. Residues: CASSLMGGEET. The complete CDR3 reads CASSLMGGEETQYF.

Measured by frequency, this clone is medium-sized (0.01 to 0.1%). The sequence runs out 3 residues before the end of the CDR3; the remainder is reconstructed from the germline J gene. The chain carries TRBV29-1 and TRBJ2-4; 8 bases line up with TRBD1. There are 13 residues in the CDR3. Germline V gene data show CDR1 as SQVTM and CDR2 as ANQGSEA. The DNA read from the CDR3 is TGCAGCGCCACCCGTAGTACAGGGGGGTCT. This codes for CSATRSTGGS. The full CDR3 protein reads CSATRSTGGSQYF.

On this clone: The observed sequence ends 3 residues before the CDR3 terminus, with the missing tail filled in from the germline J gene. The chain is built from TRBV6-4 and TRBJ1-6, with D perhaps matching TRBD1 (5 bases). The CDR3 is 16 residues long. The V end was cut by 4 bases, the J end by 8 bases, with 18 bases between. The germline V gene has CDR1 MRHNA and CDR2 SNTAGT. CDR3 in amino acids: CASSASAGSGHSPLHF. CDR3 bases read: TGTGCCAGCAGTGCTTCCGCAGGGTCAGGGCATTCACCC.